Below, 3 T cell receptor beta chains from the same sample are listed, as sequenced in a study of immune evolution from preneoplasia to lung adenocarcinoma. Clones were read by immunoSEQ multiplex PCR, and TCRdb kept only the in-frame ones, dropping some. The profile covers approximately 4,900 clones, with roughly 76% appearing a single time and around 8% taken by the ten largest. Sequences were obtained from FFPE minimally invasive lung adenocarcinoma tissue. The source of these receptors is a person between 70 and 80 years old with lung adenocarcinoma.

V is TRBV7-3 and J is TRBJ2-1; 8 nucleotides align to TRBD2. V was pared by 2 bases and J by 0 bases, with 6 bases of the junction left unmatched. CDR3 size: 17 residues. Germline V lookup: CDR1 SGHTA, CDR2 FQGTGA. Here the CDR3 reads CASSLPERGSSYNEQFF. In DNA form, the CDR3 reads TGTGCCAGCAGCTTACCGGAGCGGGGGAGCTCCTACAATGAGCAGTTCTTC.

The chain employs TRBV7-2 and TRBJ2-5, with 11 bases lining up with TRBD2. The germline gives CDR1 SGHTA, CDR2 FQGNSA. The CDR3 loop spans 15 amino acids. The J segment lost 5 bases and the V segment lost 1 base, leaving 3 bases of the junction unmatched. The CDR3 coding sequence is TGTGCCAGCAGCTTAGGGTCTAGCGGGGGGGAGACCCAGTACTTC. Translation: CASSLGSSGGETQYF.

The CDR3 sequence: CASSYGQGGTEAFF. CDR3 DNA: TGTGCCAGCAGTTACGGACAGGGGGGCACTGAAGCTTTCTTT. J is TRBJ1-1 and V is TRBV6-6, with 10 bases matching TRBD1. The CDR3 loop spans 14 amino acids. Germline CDR1 reads MNHNY; CDR2 reads SVGAGI (reference sequence). V lost 2 bases and J lost 4; bases outside the gene matches: 1.